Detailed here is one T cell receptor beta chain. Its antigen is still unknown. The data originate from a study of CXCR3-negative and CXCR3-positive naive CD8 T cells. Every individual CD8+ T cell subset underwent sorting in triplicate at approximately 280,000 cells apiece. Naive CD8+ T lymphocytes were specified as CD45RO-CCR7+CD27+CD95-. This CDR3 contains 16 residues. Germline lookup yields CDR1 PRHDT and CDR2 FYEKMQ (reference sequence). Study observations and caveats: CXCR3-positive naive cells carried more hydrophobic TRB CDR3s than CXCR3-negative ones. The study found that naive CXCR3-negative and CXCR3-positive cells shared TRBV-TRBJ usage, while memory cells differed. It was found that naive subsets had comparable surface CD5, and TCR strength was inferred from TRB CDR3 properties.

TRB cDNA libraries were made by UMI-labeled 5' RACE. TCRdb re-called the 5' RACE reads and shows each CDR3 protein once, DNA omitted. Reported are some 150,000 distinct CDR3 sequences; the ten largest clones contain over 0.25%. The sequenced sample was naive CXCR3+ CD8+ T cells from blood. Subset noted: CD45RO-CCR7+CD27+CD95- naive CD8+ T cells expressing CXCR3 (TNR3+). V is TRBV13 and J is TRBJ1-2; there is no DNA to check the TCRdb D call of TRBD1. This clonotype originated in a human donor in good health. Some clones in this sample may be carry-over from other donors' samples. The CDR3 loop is CASSPWNQRTHYGYTF. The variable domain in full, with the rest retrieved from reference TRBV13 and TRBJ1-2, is AAGVIQSPRHLIKEKRETATLKCYPIPRHDTVYWYQQGPGQDPQFLISFYEKMQSDKGSIPDRFSAQQFSDYHSELNMSSLELGDSALYFCASSPWNQRTHYGYTFGSGTRLTVV.